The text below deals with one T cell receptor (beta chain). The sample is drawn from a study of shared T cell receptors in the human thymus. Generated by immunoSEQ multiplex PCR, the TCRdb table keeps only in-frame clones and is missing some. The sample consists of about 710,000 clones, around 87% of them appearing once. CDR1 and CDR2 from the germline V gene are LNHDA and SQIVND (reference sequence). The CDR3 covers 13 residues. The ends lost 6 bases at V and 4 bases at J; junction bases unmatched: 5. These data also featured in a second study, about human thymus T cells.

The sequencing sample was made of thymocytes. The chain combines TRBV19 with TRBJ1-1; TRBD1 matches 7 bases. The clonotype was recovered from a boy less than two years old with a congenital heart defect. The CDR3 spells CASSETGVTEAFF. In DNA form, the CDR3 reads TGTGCCAGTAGCGAAACAGGGGTCACTGAAGCTTTCTTT.